These 29 T cell receptor beta chains share one sample of origin, sequenced in a study of T cell repertoires and HLA-DP antigens (dated by TCRdb to the late 2010s). For these receptors, no antigen is known. Receptor libraries were prepared by the immunoSEQ multiplex PCR assay. The table comes from immuneACCESS by way of TCRdb, which keeps in-frame sequences with V and J called. Part of the clones is missing from these tables; in studies checked, under half for an unresolved V gene and the rest for unknown reasons. The sample data list almost 90,000 clones, and more than 75% of these were observed just once. The ten top clones hold 1.5% to 2% of the sample. Sample: CD4+ T cells from PBMCs. These receptors were collected from a man aged 45 to 65 in good health and CMV-seronegative.

This clone was counted a single time. The chain has TRBV5-3 and TRBJ2-1, with a weak D call TRBD1 (5 bases). TRBV5-3 is treated as an ORF (open reading frame) with a function not yet certain. V shed 9 bases and J shed 9 bases, with 13 bases lying between them. The CDR3 loop spans 11 amino acids. CDR3 sequence reads: CATRQIGEQFF. DNA for the CDR3: TGTGCCACTCGACAGATCGGTGAGCAGTTCTTC.

This clone has a handful of counts. The gene calls are TRBV7-9 and TRBJ1-1; D call uncertain. This CDR3 region has 14 residues. V was shortened by 5 bases and J by 0 bases, with 10 bases between the two germline ends. The germline CDR1 and CDR2 sequences are SEHNR and FQNEAQ (reference sequence). CDR3 region: CASSGRSLNTEAFF. CDR3 DNA sequence: TGTGCCAGCAGCGGGAGGAGTTTGAACACTGAAGCTTTCTTT.

This chain connects TRBV28 to TRBJ1-2, with 7 nucleotides matching TRBD1. CDR3 length equals 12 residues. Germline assignment: CDR1 MDHEN and CDR2 SYDVKM. V lost 4 bases and J lost 6; bases outside the gene matches: 2. CDR3 loop: CASSSTGHGYTF. The CDR3 coding sequence is TGTGCCAGCAGTTCGACAGGGCATGGCTACACCTTC.

V usage is TRBV28 and J usage is TRBJ2-7; TRBD1 aligns across 7 bases. The CDR3 sequence is 16 residues long. Trimming at V came to 8 bases and at J to 3 bases, leaving 16 bases not matched to a gene. CDR1 and CDR2 from the germline V gene are MDHEN and SYDVKM. The chain's CDR3 is CASPPPTGERGYEQYF. The CDR3 region has the DNA TGTGCCAGCCCGCCCCCCACAGGGGAAAGAGGCTACGAGCAGTACTTC.

DNA for the CDR3: TGCGCCAGCAGTGAGTCGGGGGGGGGCAATCAGCCCCAGCATTTT. Encoded protein: CASSESGGGNQPQHF. V and J are TRBV10-2 and TRBJ1-5; weak D call: TRBD1 (5 bases). V dropped 0 bases and J dropped 2 bases, with 8 bases sitting between them. The germline gives CDR1 WSHSY, CDR2 SAAADI. The CDR3 loop spans 15 amino acids.

V is TRBV30 and J is TRBJ2-4, with D perhaps assigned TRBD1 or TRBD2 (6 bases each). The V end lost 0 bases, the J end lost 0 bases, and 15 bases lay between the germline ends. CDR1 is GTSNPN and CDR2 is SVGIG in the germline V gene (reference sequence). This CDR3 comprises 17 residues. CDR3 residues: CAWSVSGGPIAKNIQYF. The DNA of the CDR3 is TGTGCCTGGAGTGTAAGTGGGGGGCCAATAGCCAAAAACATTCAGTACTTC.

This chain joins TRBV9 and TRBJ2-3; 8 bases line up with TRBD2. This CDR3 spans 14 amino acids. V lost 0 bases and J lost 6; bases outside the gene matches: 3. Germline V gene lookup returns CDR1 SGDLS and CDR2 YYNGEE. The CDR3 bases are TGTGCCAGCAGCGTAGCGGGGGGGATGGATACGCAGTATTTT. It is translated as CASSVAGGMDTQYF.

The CDR3: CASSRKDGLNEQFF. CDR3 nucleotide sequence: TGTGCCAGCAGCCGAAAGGACGGTCTCAATGAGCAGTTCTTC. The chain carries TRBV5-4 and TRBJ2-1; D is uncertain. Germline lookup yields CDR1 SGHNT and CDR2 YYREEE (reference sequence). The CDR3 consists of 14 residues. V lost 4 bases and J lost 6, with 14 bases in between.

A note on this clone: This sample also contains other DNA sequences that code for the same CDR3. The CDR3 sequence is CASSPGLQETQYF. Here the CDR3 DNA reads TGTGCCAGCTCACCGGGGTTACAAGAGACCCAGTACTTC. The chain joins TRBV18 to TRBJ2-5; D gene uncertain. Trimming removed 3 bases from V and 2 bases from J, with 7 bases in between. Per germline, CDR1 KGHSH and CDR2 LQKENI. The CDR3 contains 13 residues.

V and J are TRBV6-5 and TRBJ1-5; perhaps TRBD1 as D (5 bases). This CDR3 spans 13 amino acids. The V and J ends lost 5 bases and 6 bases respectively, with 11 bases between them. From germline, CDR1 is MNHEY and CDR2 SVGAGI. CDR3 DNA: TGTGCCAGCAGTGAAGACAGAGGTCAGCCCCAGCATTTT. It encodes CASSEDRGQPQHF.

The gene calls are TRBV7-2 and TRBJ2-2, with D uncertain. The length of the CDR3 is 15 residues. V lost 3 bases to trimming and J lost 4 bases, with 12 bases between them. CDR1 SGHTA and CDR2 FQGNSA come from the germline V gene. CDR3 sequence (DNA): TGTGCCAGCAGCTTGGTATTGCAAAGCACCGGGGAGCTGTTTTTT. Amino acid sequence: CASSLVLQSTGELFF.

The V and J genes are TRBV4-1 and TRBJ2-1; D gene unclear. The CDR3 is made up of 12 amino acids. With 1 base removed from V and 9 bases from J, the gap between germline ends came to 7 bases. CDR1 MGHRA and CDR2 YSYEKL come from the germline V gene. The CDR3 sequence is CASSQATGEQFF. DNA of the CDR3: TGCGCCAGCAGCCAAGCTACCGGTGAGCAGTTCTTC.

This chain connects TRBV5-1 to TRBJ1-1, with TRBD1 identical over 9 bases. The CDR3 contains 16 residues. Germline loops: CDR1 SGHRS, CDR2 YFSETQ. Trimming at V came to 2 bases and at J to 1 base, leaving 6 bases not matched to a gene. CDR3 bases: TGCGCCAGCAGCTTTAGGTCGGGACAGGGGAACACTGAAGCTTTCTTT. The encoded protein is CASSFRSGQGNTEAFF.

V is TRBV7-9 and J is TRBJ2-6; D is unresolved. In germline, CDR1 is SEHNR, CDR2 FQNEAQ (reference sequence). V was pared by 2 bases and J by 2 bases, with 4 bases between. The CDR3 length is 14 residues. Written as DNA, the CDR3 is TGTGCCAGCAGCTTAAGGACTGGGGCCAACGTCCTGACTTTC. The encoded protein is CASSLRTGANVLTF.

The chain recombines TRBV5-1 with TRBJ1-5, with D unresolved. The CDR3 has 16 residues. The germline V gene encodes CDR1 SGHRS and CDR2 YFSETQ. V lost 4 bases and J lost 0, with 14 bases in between. The CDR3 spells CASSPTAGNSNQPQHF. The CDR3 region has the DNA TGCGCCAGCAGCCCCACGGCGGGTAATAGCAATCAGCCCCAGCATTTT.

This clone was observed a single time. This chain links TRBV10-1 with TRBJ2-3; maybe TRBD2 (6 bases). The CDR3 sequence is 15 residues long. Germline V lookup: CDR1 WNHNN, CDR2 SYGVQD (reference sequence). V was shortened by 4 bases and J by 5 bases, with 16 bases between the two germline ends. The CDR3 DNA is TGCGCCAGCAGTGGGACAACGGGAGTGGTAGATACGCAGTATTTT. Amino acid sequence: CASSGTTGVVDTQYF.

V is TRBV6-6 and J is TRBJ2-6; 11 bases are shared with TRBD1. CDR1 is MNHNY, CDR2 SVGAGI, per germline (reference sequence). The CDR3 consists of 16 residues. Trimming took 6 bases from V and 4 from J; bases not matched to a gene: 5. The CDR3 nucleotides read TGTGCCAGCAGCGGACAGGGGGCGGGCGGGGCCAACGTCCTGACTTTC. Encoded protein: CASSGQGAGGANVLTF.

The chain combines TRBV29-1 with TRBJ2-1; D assignment may be TRBD1 or TRBD2 (5 bases each). CDR1 SQVTM and CDR2 ANQGSEA come from the germline V gene. This CDR3 region has 15 residues. Trimming pared 3 bases from V and 3 bases from J, leaving 15 bases between. Here the CDR3 reads CSVEGRSGSYNEQFF. In DNA form, the CDR3 reads TGCAGCGTTGAGGGGCGCTCGGGAAGCTACAATGAGCAGTTCTTC.

This clone was recorded only once. The gene calls are TRBV19 and TRBJ2-3; 10 bases align to TRBD2. V lost 5 bases, J lost 0 bases, and 8 bases stayed unmatched. This CDR3 spans 17 amino acids. Germline V gives CDR1 LNHDA, CDR2 SQIVND (reference sequence). CDR3 residues: CASSLRTSGTSTDTQYF. The CDR3 region has the DNA TGTGCCAGTAGTCTAAGGACTAGCGGAACTAGCACAGATACGCAGTATTTT.

The V gene is TRBV7-2, the J gene TRBJ1-5; possible D gene TRBD1, 6 bases. CDR3 size: 14 residues. Between the trimmed V and J ends, which lost 1 base and 13 bases, there was a span of 17 bases. Germline loops: CDR1 SGHTA, CDR2 FQGNSA. Here the CDR3 reads CASSLVTGTRFQHF. In DNA form, the CDR3 reads TGTGCCAGCAGCTTAGTCACGGGGACACGGTTTCAGCATTTT.

The chain employs TRBV19 and TRBJ1-2; D ambiguous. Germline lookup yields CDR1 LNHDA and CDR2 SQIVND (reference sequence). Trimming stripped 5 bases from V and 4 bases from J, with 14 bases between. The CDR3 has 14 amino acids. CDR3 loop: CASSLTSGPYGYTF. The CDR3 coding sequence is TGTGCCAGTAGTTTGACTTCCGGGCCCTATGGCTACACCTTC.

This chain uses TRBV11-1 with TRBJ2-7; TRBD2 aligns across 8 bases. This CDR3 contains 15 residues. Per the germline V gene, CDR1 is SGHAT and CDR2 is FQDESV (reference sequence). V lost 5 bases to trimming and J lost 9 bases; unmatched junction nucleotides: 15. In DNA form, the CDR3 reads TGTGCCAGCAGCGCCGGGGCGGCGGGGGGCCCAGTGCAGTACTTC. Translation: CASSAGAAGGPVQYF.

The genes are TRBV5-6 and TRBJ1-3; no firm D call. Germline CDR1 SGHDT, CDR2 YYEEEE. This CDR3 is built from 14 residues. The ends were cut back, 0 bases at V and 0 bases at J, with 4 bases in the middle. The CDR3 loop is CASSLDLSGNTIYF. The CDR3 region has the DNA TGTGCCAGCAGCTTGGACCTCTCTGGAAACACCATATATTTT.

There are a few counts of this clone. The chain employs TRBV29-1 and TRBJ2-7; unclear D gene. V was clipped by 7 bases and J by 0 bases, with 10 bases between them. CDR3 length: 12 residues. Germline-derived CDR1 and CDR2 are SQVTM and ANQGSEA. The CDR3 sequence is CSARPSSYEQYF. The CDR3, as DNA: TGCAGCGCCCGACCTAGCTCCTACGAGCAGTACTTC.

V is TRBV27 and J is TRBJ2-7; D might be TRBD2 (6 bases). V was shortened by 8 bases and J by 2 bases, with 13 bases between the two germline ends. The V gene's germline CDR1 is MNHEY and CDR2 SMNVEV (reference sequence). The CDR3 extends over 13 amino acids. CDR3 protein: CASGRLGAYEQYF. CDR3 nucleotide sequence: TGTGCCAGCGGAAGACTAGGAGCCTACGAGCAGTACTTC.

This clone was seen only once. The chain combines TRBV5-4 with TRBJ2-7; tentatively, D is TRBD1 or TRBD2 (5 bases each). This CDR3 is 14 amino acids long. With 3 bases removed from V and 3 bases from J, the gap between germline ends came to 13 bases. Germline lookup yields CDR1 SGHNT and CDR2 YYREEE (reference sequence). The CDR3 DNA follows: TGTGCCAGCAGCTCGGGACGGGCCGTCTACGAGCAGTACTTC. Its translation: CASSSGRAVYEQYF. The full variable domain, completed using reference TRBV5-4 and TRBJ2-7, is ETGVTQSPTHLIKTRGQQVTLRCSSQSGHNTVSWYQQALGQGPQFIFQYYREEENGRGNFPPRFSGLQFPNYSSELNVNALELDDSALYLCASSSGRAVYEQYFGPGTRLTVT.

This chain uses TRBV19 with TRBJ1-3; D call uncertain. This CDR3 region has 16 residues. Germline assignment: CDR1 LNHDA and CDR2 SQIVND (reference sequence). Deletions cut 3 bases from V and 0 bases from J, with 12 bases between. The CDR3 loop reads CASSMLVHPSGNTIYF. The CDR3 region has the DNA TGTGCCAGTAGTATGCTCGTCCACCCCTCTGGAAACACCATATATTTT.

This clone was observed many times. The V gene is TRBV15, the J gene TRBJ2-1; the D call may be TRBD1 or TRBD2 (5 bases each). In germline, CDR1 is LNHNV, CDR2 YYDKDF (reference sequence). This CDR3 is 18 amino acids long. V lost 2 bases and J 0 bases, leaving 17 bases between the germline ends. The CDR3 sequence: CATSRQVGTPSSYNEQFF. CDR3 sequence (DNA): TGTGCCACCAGCAGACAAGTGGGGACGCCGAGCTCCTACAATGAGCAGTTCTTC.

J is TRBJ2-7 and V is TRBV28; D possibly uses TRBD1 or TRBD2 (5 bases each). Germline V lookup: CDR1 MDHEN, CDR2 SYDVKM. The CDR3 contains 13 residues. The V and J ends lost 5 bases and 3 bases respectively, with 11 bases between them. CDR3 nucleotide sequence: TGTGCCAGCAGTCGGGACCCGATCTACGAGCAGTACTTC. This gives the protein CASSRDPIYEQYF.